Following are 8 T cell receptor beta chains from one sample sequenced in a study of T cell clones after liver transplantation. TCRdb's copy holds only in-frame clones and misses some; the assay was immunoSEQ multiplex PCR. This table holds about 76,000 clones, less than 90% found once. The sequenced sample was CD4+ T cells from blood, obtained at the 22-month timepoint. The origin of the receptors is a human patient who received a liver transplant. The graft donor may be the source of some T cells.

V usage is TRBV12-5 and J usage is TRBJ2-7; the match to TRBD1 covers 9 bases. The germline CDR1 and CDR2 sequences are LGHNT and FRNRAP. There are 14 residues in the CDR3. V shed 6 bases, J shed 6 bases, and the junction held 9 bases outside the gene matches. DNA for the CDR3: TGTGCTAGTGGCGGGGACAGGGTACTGGGCGAGCAGTACTTC. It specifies CASGGDRVLGEQYF.

CDR3 in amino acids: CASSDAGTGWPDTQYF. The DNA of the CDR3 is TGTGCCAGCAGTGACGCCGGGACAGGGTGGCCAGATACGCAGTATTTT. The chain has TRBV25-1 and TRBJ2-3; 9 bases map to TRBD1. The V segment lost 3 bases and the J segment 4 bases; nucleotides outside the gene matches: 8. This CDR3 is 16 amino acids long. CDR1 is MGHDK and CDR2 is SYGVNS in the germline V gene.

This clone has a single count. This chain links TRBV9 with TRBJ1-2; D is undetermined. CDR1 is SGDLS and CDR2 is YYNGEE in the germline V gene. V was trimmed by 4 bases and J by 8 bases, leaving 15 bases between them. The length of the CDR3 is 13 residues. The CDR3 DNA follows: TGTGCCAGCAGCTTAAGACAAACGGACGGCTACACCTTC. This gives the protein CASSLRQTDGYTF.

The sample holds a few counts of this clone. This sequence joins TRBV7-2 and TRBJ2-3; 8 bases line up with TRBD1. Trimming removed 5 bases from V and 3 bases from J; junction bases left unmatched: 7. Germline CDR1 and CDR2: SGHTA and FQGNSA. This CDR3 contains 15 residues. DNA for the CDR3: TGTGCCAGCAGCCCCCAGGACAGGGTTACAGATACGCAGTATTTT. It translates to CASSPQDRVTDTQYF. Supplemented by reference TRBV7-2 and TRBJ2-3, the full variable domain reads GAGVSQSPSNKVTEKGKDVELRCDPISGHTALYWYRQSLGQGLEFLIYFQGNSAPDKSGLPSDRFSAERTGGSVSTLTIQRTQQEDSAVYLCASSPQDRVTDTQYFGPGTRLTVL.

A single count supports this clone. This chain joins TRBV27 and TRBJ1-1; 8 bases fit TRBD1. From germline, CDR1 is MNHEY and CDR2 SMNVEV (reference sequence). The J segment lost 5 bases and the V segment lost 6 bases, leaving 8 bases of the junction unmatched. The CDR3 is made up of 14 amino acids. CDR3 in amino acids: CASRSGQGGTEAFF. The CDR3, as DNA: TGTGCCAGCAGATCCGGACAGGGAGGGACTGAAGCTTTCTTT.

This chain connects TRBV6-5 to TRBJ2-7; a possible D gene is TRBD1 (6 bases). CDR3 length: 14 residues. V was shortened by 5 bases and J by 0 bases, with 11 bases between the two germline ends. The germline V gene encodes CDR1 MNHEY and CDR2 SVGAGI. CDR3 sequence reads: CASSPAGDSYEQYF. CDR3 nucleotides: TGTGCCAGCAGTCCGGCAGGGGACTCCTACGAGCAGTACTTC.

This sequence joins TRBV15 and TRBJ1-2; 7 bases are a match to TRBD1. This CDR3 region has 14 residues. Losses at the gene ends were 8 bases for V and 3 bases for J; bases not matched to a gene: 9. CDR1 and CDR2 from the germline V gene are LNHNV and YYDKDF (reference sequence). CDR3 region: CATGVGGGDYGYTF. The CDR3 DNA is TGTGCCACCGGGGTAGGAGGGGGCGACTATGGCTACACCTTC.

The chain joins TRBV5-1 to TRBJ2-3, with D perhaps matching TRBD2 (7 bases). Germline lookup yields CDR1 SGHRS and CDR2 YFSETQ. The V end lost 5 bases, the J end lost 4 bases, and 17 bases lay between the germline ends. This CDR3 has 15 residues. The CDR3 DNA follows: TGCGCCAGCAGAACGACTGGGGGGGGCGCAGATACGCAGTATTTT. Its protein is CASRTTGGGADTQYF.